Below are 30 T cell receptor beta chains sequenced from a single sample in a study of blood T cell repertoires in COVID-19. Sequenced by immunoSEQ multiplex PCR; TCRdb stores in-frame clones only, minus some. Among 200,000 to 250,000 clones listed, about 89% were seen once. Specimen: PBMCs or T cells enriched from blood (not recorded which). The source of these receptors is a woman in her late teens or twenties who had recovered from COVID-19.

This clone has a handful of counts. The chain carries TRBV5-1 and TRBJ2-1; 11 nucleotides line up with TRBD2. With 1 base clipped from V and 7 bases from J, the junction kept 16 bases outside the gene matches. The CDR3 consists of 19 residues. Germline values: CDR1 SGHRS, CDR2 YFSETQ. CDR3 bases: TGCGCCAGCAGCTTGCAGGGACTAGCGGTGACGCGACGACGAAATGAGCAGTTCTTC. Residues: CASSLQGLAVTRRRNEQFF.

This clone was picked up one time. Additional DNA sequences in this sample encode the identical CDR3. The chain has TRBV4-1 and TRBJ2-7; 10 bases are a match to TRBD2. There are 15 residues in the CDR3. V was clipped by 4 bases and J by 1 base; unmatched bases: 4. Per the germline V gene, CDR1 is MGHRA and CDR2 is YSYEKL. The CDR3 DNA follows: TGCGCCAGCAGCCCATTAGCGGGAGGTTCCTACGAGCAGTACTTC. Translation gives CASSPLAGGSYEQYF.

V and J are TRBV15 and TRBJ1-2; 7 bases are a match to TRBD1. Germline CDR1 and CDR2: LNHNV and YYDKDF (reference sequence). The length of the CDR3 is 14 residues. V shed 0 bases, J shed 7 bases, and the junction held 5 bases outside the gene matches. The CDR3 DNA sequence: TGTGCCACCAGCAGAGAGCGGACAGGTAGTGGCTACACCTTC. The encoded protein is CATSRERTGSGYTF.

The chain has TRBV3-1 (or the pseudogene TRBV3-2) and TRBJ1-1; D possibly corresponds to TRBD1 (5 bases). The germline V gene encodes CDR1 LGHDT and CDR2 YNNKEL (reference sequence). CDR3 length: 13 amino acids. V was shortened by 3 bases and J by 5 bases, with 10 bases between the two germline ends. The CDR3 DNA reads TGTGCCAGCAGCCATACAGACAGTACTGAAGCTTTCTTT. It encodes CASSHTDSTEAFF.

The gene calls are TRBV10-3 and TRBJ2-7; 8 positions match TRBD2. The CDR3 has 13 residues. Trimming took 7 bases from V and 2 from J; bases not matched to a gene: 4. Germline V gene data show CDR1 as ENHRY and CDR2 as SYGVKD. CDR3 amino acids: CAITPGLAYEQYF. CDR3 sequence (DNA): TGTGCCATCACCCCGGGACTAGCCTACGAGCAGTACTTC.

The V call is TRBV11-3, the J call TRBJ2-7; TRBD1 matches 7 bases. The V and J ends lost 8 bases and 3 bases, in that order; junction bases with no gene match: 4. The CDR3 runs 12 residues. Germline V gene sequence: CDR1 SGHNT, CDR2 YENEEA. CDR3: CASEGGGYEQYF. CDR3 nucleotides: TGTGCCAGCGAAGGGGGCGGCTACGAGCAGTACTTC.

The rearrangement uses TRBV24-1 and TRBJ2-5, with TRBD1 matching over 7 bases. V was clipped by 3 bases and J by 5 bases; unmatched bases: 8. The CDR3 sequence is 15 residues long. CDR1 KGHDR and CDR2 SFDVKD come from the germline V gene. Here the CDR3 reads CATSDIKGQMETQYF. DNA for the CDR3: TGTGCCACCAGTGATATCAAGGGACAGATGGAGACCCAGTACTTC.

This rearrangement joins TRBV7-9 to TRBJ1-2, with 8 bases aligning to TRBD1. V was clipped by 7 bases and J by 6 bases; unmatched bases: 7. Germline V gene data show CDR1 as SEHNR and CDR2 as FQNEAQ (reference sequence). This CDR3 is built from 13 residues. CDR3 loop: CASNQGDRHGYTF. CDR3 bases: TGTGCCAGCAACCAAGGGGACAGGCATGGCTACACCTTC.

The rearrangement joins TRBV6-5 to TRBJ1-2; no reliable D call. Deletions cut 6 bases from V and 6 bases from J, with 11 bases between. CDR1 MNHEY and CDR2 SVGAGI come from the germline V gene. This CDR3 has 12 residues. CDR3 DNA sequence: TGTGCCAGCAGGGACTCCGGACATGGCTACACCTTC. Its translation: CASRDSGHGYTF.

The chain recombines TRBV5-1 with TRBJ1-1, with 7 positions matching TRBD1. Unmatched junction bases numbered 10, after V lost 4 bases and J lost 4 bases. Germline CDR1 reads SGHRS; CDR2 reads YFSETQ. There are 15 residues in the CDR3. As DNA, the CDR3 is TGCGCCAGCAGCCCGACAGGGAATGGGATCACTGAAGCTTTCTTT. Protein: CASSPTGNGITEAFF.

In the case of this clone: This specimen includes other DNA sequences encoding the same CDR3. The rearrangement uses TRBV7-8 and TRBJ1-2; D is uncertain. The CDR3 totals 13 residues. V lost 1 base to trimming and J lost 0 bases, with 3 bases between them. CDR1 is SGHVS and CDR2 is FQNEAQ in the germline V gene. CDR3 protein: CASSLGANYGYTF. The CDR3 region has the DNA TGTGCCAGCAGCTTAGGAGCTAACTATGGCTACACCTTC.

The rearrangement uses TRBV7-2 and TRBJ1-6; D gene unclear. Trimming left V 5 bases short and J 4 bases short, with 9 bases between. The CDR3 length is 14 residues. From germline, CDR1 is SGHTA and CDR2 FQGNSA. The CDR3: CASSEEWYNSPLHF. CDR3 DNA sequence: TGTGCCAGCAGCGAGGAGTGGTATAATTCACCCCTCCACTTT.

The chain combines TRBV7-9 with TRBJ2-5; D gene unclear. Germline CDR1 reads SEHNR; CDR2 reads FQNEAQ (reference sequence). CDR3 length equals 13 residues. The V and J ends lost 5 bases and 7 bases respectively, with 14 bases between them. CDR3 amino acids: CASSPTLLRTQYF. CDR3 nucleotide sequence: TGTGCCAGCAGCCCTACCCTATTAAGGACCCAGTACTTC.

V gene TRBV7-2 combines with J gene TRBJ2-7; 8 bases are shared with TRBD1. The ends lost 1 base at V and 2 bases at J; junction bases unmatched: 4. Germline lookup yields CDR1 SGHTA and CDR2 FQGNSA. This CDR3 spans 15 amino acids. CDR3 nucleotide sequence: TGTGCCAGCAGCTTAGTTACAGGGGGAACCTACGAGCAGTACTTC. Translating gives CASSLVTGGTYEQYF.

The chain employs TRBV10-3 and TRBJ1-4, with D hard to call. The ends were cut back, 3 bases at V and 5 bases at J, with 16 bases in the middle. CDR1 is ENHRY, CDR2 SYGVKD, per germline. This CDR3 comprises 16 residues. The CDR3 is CAISDPGRVKNEKLFF. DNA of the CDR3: TGTGCCATCAGTGATCCGGGGAGGGTAAAGAATGAAAAACTGTTTTTT.

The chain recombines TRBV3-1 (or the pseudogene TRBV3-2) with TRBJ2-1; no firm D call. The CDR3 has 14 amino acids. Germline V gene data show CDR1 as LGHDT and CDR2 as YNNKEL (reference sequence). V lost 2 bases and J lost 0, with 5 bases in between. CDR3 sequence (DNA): TGTGCCAGCAGCCAAAGTAGCTCCTACAATGAGCAGTTCTTC. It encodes CASSQSSSYNEQFF.

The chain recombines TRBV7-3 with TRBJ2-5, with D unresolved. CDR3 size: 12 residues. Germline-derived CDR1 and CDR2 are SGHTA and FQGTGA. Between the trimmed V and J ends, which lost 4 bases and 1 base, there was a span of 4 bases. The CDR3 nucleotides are TGTGCCAGCAGCTCCGTCCAAGAGACCCAGTACTTC. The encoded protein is CASSSVQETQYF.

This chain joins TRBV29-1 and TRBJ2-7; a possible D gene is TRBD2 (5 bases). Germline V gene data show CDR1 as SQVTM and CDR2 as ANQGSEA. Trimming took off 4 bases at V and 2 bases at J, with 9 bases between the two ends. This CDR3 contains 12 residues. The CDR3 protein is CSVVGVAYEQYF. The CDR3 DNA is TGCAGCGTTGTCGGGGTCGCCTACGAGCAGTACTTC.

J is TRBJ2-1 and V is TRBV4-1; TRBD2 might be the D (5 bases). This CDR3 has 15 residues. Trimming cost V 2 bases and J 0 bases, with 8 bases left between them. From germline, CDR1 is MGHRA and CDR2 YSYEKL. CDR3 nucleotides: TGCGCCAGCAGCCAACAGACTAACTCCTACAATGAGCAGTTCTTC. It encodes CASSQQTNSYNEQFF.

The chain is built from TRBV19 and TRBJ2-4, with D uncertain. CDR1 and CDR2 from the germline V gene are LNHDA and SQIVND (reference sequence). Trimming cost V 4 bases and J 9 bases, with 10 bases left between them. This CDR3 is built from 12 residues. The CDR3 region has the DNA TGTGCCAGTAGTACCTCCTCGGGCATTCAGTACTTC. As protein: CASSTSSGIQYF. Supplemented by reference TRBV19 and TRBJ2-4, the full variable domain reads DGGITQSPKYLFRKEGQNVTLSCEQNLNHDAMYWYRQDPGQGLRLIYYSQIVNDFQKGDIAEGYSVSREKKESFPLTVTSAQKNPTAFYLCASSTSSGIQYFGAGTRLSVL.

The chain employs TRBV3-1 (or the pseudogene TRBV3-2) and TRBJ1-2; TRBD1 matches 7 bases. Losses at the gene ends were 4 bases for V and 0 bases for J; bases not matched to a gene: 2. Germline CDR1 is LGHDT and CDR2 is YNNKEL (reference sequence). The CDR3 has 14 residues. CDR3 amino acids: CASSRDRANYGYTF. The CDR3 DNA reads TGTGCCAGCAGCCGGGACAGAGCTAACTATGGCTACACCTTC.

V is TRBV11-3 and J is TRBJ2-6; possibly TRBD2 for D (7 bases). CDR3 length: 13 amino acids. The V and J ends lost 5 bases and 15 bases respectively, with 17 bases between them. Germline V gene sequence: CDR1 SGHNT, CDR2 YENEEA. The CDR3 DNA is TGTGCCAGCAGCCCGATCTTGGCGGGGGCCCTGACTTTC. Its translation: CASSPILAGALTF.

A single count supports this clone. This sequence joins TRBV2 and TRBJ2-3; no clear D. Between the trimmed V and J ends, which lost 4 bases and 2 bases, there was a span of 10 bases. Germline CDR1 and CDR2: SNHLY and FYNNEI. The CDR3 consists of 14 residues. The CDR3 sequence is CASSGAENTDTQYF. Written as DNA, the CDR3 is TGTGCCAGCAGTGGCGCGGAAAACACAGATACGCAGTATTTT.

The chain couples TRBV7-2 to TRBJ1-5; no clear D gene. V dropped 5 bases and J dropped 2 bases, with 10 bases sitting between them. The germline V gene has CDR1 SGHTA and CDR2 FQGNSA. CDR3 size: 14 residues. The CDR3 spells CASSPQLGNQPQHF. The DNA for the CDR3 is TGTGCCAGCAGCCCTCAGTTGGGCAATCAGCCCCAGCATTTT. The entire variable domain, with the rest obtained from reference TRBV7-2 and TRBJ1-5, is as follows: GAGVSQSPSNKVTEKGKDVELRCDPISGHTALYWYRQSLGQGLEFLIYFQGNSAPDKSGLPSDRFSAERTGGSVSTLTIQRTQQEDSAVYLCASSPQLGNQPQHFGDGTRLSIL.

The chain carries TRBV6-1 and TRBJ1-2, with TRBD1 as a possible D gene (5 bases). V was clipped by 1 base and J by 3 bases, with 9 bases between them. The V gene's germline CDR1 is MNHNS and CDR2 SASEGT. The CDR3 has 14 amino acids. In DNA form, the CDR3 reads TGTGCCAGCAGTGAAGGGGGCAAGTACTATGGCTACACCTTC. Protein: CASSEGGKYYGYTF.

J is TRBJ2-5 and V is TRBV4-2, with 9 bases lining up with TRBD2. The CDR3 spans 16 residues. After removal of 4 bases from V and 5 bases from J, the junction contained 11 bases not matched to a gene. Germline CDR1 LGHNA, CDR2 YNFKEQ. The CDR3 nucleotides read TGTGCCAGCAGCCGTCAAATAGGCGGGGGGGCCGAGACCCAGTACTTC. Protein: CASSRQIGGGAETQYF.

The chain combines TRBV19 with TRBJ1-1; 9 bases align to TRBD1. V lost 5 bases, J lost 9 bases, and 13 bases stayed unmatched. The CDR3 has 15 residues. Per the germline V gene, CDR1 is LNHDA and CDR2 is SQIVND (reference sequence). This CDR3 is CASSEGTDRGDKAFF. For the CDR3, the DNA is TGTGCCAGTAGTGAAGGGACCGACAGGGGGGATAAAGCTTTCTTT.

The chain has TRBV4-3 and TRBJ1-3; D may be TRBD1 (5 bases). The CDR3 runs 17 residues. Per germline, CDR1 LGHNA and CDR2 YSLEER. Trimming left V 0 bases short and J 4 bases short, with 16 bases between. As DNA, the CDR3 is TGCGCCAGCAGCCAAGACGCGCCTAGGGGCGCCGGAAACACCATATATTTT. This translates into CASSQDAPRGAGNTIYF.

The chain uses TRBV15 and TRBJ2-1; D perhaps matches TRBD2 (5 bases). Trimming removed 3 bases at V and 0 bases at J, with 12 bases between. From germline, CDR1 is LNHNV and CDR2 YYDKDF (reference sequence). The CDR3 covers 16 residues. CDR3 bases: TGTGCCACCAGCAGGGACTTCTTCAGCTCCTACAATGAGCAGTTCTTC. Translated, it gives CATSRDFFSSYNEQFF.

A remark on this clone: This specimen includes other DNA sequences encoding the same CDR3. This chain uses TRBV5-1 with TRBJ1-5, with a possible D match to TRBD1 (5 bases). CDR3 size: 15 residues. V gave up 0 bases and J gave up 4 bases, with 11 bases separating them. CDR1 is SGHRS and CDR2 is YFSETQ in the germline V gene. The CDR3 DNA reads TGCGCCAGCAGCTTGGGAACAGGTGGAAATCAGCCCCAGCATTTT. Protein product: CASSLGTGGNQPQHF.